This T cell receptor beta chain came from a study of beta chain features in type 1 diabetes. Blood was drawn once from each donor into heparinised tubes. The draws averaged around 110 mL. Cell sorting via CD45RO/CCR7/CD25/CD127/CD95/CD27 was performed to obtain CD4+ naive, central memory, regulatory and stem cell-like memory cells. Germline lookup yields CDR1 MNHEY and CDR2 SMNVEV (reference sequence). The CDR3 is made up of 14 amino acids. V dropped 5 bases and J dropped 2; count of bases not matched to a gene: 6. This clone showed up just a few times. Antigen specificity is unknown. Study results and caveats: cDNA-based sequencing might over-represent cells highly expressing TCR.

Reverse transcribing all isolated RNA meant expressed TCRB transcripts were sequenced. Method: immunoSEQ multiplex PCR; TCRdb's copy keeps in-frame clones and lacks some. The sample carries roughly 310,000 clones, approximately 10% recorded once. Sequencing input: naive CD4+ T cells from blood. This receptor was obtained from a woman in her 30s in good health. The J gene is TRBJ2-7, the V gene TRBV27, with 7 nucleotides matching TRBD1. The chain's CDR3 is CASSQDRTAYEQYF. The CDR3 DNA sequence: TGTGCCAGCAGTCAGGACAGGACCGCCTACGAGCAGTACTTC.